This passage covers 8 T cell receptor beta chains from one sample sequenced in a study of T cell repertoires in cytomegalovirus infection. These TCRs' antigens remain unknown. Each CDR3 protein gets one entry after TCRdb re-called the reads with MiXCR. The sample holds roughly 990,000 distinct CDR3 sequences, roughly 31% seen once. The source material was cultured CD8+ T cells from PBMCs, sampled from culture after CMV antigen stimulation. The source of these receptors is a human donor in good health (CMV status not recorded). Some clones in this sample may be carry-over from other donors' samples.

V and J are TRBV4-1 and TRBJ1-2; TRBD1 matches at 10 bases. The CDR3 consists of 17 residues. Germline CDR1 reads MGHRA; CDR2 reads YSYEKL. Trimming removed 1 base from V and 6 bases from J; junction bases left unmatched: 11. The CDR3 loop reads CASSQGSGVGQGNGYTF. The CDR3 region has the DNA TGCGCCAGCAGCCAAGGTTCTGGGGTGGGACAGGGGAATGGCTACACCTTC.

The chain uses TRBV11-1 and TRBJ1-1, with D possibly TRBD1 on 5 matching bases. V lost 5 bases to trimming and J lost 4 bases, with 14 bases between them. Germline V gene data show CDR1 as SGHAT and CDR2 as FQDESV (reference sequence). The CDR3 is 14 residues long. The CDR3 spells CASSPMGQSTEAFF. CDR3 coding DNA: TGTGCCAGCAGCCCCATGGGGCAGAGCACTGAAGCTTTCTTT. Full variable domain (remainder filled in from reference TRBV11-1 and TRBJ1-1): EAEVAQSPRYKITEKSQAVAFWCDPISGHATLYWYRQILGQGPELLVQFQDESVVDDSQLPKDRFSAERLKGVDSTLKIQPAELGDSAMYLCASSPMGQSTEAFFGQGTRLTVV.

A remark on this clonotype: A read error may account for a junction end that differs from germline. The chain links TRBV2 to TRBJ1-2, with D unclear. CDR3 length: 13 amino acids. The germline V gene has CDR1 SNHLY and CDR2 FYNNEI. DNA for the CDR3: TGTGCCAACAGTGAGAAGACTAACTATGGCTACACCTTC. Its protein product is CANSEKTNYGYTF.

The rearrangement joins TRBV7-6 to TRBJ1-1; no definite D call. Deletions cut 5 bases from V and 8 bases from J, with 9 bases between. Germline CDR1 is SGHVS and CDR2 is FNYEAQ. This CDR3 contains 11 residues. The CDR3 DNA is TGTGCCAGCAGCGTGAACCAAGAAGCTTTCTTT. This encodes CASSVNQEAFF.

The CDR3 DNA is TGTGCCAGCAGTTTCGATGTACAGGGCGGTAACTATGGCTACACCTTC. This encodes CASSFDVQGGNYGYTF. The chain carries TRBV27 and TRBJ1-2, with a weak D call TRBD1 (6 bases). Germline CDR1 and CDR2: MNHEY and SMNVEV (reference sequence). Trimming stripped 3 bases from V and 1 base from J, with 15 bases between. CDR3 length: 16 residues.

V and J are TRBV29-1 and TRBJ2-2; D remains ambiguous. V lost 1 base and J 2 bases, leaving 11 bases between the germline ends. CDR3 length: 15 residues. Germline V gene data show CDR1 as SQVTM and CDR2 as ANQGSEA. The CDR3 sequence: CSVEGGSVNTGELFF. As DNA, the CDR3 is TGCAGCGTTGAAGGGGGAAGCGTAAACACCGGGGAGCTGTTTTTT.

This clonotype was counted ten times or more. The V gene is TRBV18, the J gene TRBJ1-1, with D unclear. CDR1 is KGHSH, CDR2 LQKENI, per germline. V was shortened by 0 bases and J by 5 bases, with 10 bases between the two germline ends. This CDR3 is built from 14 residues. The CDR3 DNA is TGTGCCAGCTCACCACCCCTTGGGGATACTGAAGCTTTCTTT. The encoded protein is CASSPPLGDTEAFF.

This chain joins TRBV6-2 or TRBV6-3 and TRBJ2-5; possibly TRBD1 for D (6 bases). The CDR3 contains 13 residues. The germline gives CDR1 MNHEY, CDR2 SVGEGT. V lost 6 bases to trimming and J lost 4 bases, with 12 bases between them. The CDR3 DNA reads as TGTGCCAGCAGAAGCAGGGGAGTAGAGACCCAGTACTTC. Translating it yields CASRSRGVETQYF.